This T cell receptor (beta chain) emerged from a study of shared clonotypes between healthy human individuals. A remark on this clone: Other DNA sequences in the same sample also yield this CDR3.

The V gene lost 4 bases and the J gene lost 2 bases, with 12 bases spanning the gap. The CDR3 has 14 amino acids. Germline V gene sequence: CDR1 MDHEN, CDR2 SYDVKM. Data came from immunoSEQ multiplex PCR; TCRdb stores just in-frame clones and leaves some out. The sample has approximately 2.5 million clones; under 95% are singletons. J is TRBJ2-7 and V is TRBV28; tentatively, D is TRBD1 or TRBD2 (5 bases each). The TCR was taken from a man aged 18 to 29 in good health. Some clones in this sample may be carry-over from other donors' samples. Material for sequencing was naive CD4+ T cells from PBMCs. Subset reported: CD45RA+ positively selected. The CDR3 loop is CASSSGGSTYEQYF. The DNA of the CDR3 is TGTGCCAGCAGTTCTGGGGGATCTACCTACGAGCAGTACTTC. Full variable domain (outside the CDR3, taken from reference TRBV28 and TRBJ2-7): DVKVTQSSRYLVKRTGEKVFLECVQDMDHENMFWYRQDPGLGLRLIYFSYDVKMKEKGDIPEGYSVSREKKERFSLILESASTNQTSMYLCASSSGGSTYEQYFGPGTRLTVT.